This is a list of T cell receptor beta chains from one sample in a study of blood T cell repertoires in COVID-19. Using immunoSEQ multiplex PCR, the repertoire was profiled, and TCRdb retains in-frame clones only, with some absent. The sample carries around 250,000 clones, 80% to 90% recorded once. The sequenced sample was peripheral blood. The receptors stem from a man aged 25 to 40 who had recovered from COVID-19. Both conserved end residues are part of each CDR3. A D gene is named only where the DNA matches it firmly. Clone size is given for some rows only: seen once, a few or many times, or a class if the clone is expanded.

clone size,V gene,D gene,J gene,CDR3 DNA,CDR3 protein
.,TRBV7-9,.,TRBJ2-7,TGTGCCAGCAGCTTAGTTTCGGGGATAGGGGGATACGAGCAGTACTTC,CASSLVSGIGGYEQYF
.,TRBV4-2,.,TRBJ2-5,TGTGCCAGCAGCCAAGATAGGAGGGAGACCCAGTACTTC,CASSQDRRETQYF
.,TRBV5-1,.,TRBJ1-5,TGCGCCAGCAGCGCGGGGGGATATAGCAATCAGCCCCAGCATTTT,CASSAGGYSNQPQHF
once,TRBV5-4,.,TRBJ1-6,TGTGCCAGCAGCTCCCCGCGACAGAATTCACCCCTCCACTTT,CASSSPRQNSPLHF
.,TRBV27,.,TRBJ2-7,TGTGCCAGCAGTTTGGGCGTGGACTACTCCTACGAGCAGTACTTC,CASSLGVDYSYEQYF
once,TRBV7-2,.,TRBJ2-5,TGTGCCAGCAGCTTAGGGGGACACCTCCAAGAGACCCAGTACTTC,CASSLGGHLQETQYF
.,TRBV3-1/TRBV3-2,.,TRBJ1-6,TGTGCCAGCAGCCAAGGTCCAGGGGTGGTTTCACCCCTCCACTTT,CASSQGPGVVSPLHF
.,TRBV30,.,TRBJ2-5,TGTGCCTGGAGCCTCCAGGGGCCGTACCAAGAGACCCAGTACTTC,CAWSLQGPYQETQYF
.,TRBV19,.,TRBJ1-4,TGTGCCAGTAGTCCCCTGGCTGCAACTAATGAAAAACTGTTTTTT,CASSPLAATNEKLFF
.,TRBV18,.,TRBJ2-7,TGTGCCAGCTCACCTCCTAGCTTGCCGGGGGAAGAGCAGTACTTC,CASSPPSLPGEEQYF
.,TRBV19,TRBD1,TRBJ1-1,TGTGCCAGTAGTTCAGATTCCCGGACAGGTAAGATGAACACTGAAGCTTTCTTT,CASSSDSRTGKMNTEAFF
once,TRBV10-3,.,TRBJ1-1,TGTGCCACCTTAACACGTACAGGGAGATCGAACACTGAAGCTTTCTTT,CATLTRTGRSNTEAFF
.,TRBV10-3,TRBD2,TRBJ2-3,TGTGCCGTTGAAAGCGGGGAGCGTAACACAGATACGCAGTATTTT,CAVESGERNTDTQYF
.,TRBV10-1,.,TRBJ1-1,TGCGCCAGCAGTGAGTCGACGGGGAACACTGAAGCTTTCTTT,CASSESTGNTEAFF
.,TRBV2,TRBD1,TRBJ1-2,TGTGCCAGCTCTTCTGACAGGGCTGGCTACACCTTC,CASSSDRAGYTF
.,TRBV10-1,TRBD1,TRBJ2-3,TGCGCCAGCAGTGAGTCTGTCCTCGGGGTAAGGGACAGGGTCACAGATACGCAGTATTTT,CASSESVLGVRDRVTDTQYF
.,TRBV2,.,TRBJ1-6,TGTGCCAGCAGGGCTTATAATTCACCCCTCCACTTT,CASRAYNSPLHF
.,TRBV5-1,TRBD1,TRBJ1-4,TGCGCCAGCAGCTTGGAGGGACAGGGATCGGTGGAAAAACTGTTTTTT,CASSLEGQGSVEKLFF
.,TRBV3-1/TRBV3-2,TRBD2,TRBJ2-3,TGTGCCAGCAGCCAACGACTAGCACCAGATACGCAGTATTTT,CASSQRLAPDTQYF
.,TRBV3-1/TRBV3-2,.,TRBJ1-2,TGTGCCAGCAGCCAGGGGAGCGGTGGGAACTATGGCTACACCTTC,CASSQGSGGNYGYTF
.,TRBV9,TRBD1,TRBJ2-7,TGTGCCAGCAGCGTAGTTGGGACAGGGAATGCTGAGCAGTACTTC,CASSVVGTGNAEQYF
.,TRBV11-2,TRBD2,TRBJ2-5,TGTGCCAGCAGGGAGGAAAGCGGGGGGGCACGAGAGACCCAGTACTTC,CASREESGGARETQYF
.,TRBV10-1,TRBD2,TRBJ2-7,TGCGCCAGCAGTGAGTCGAGGTTTTGGGGGGGCGAGCAGTACTTC,CASSESRFWGGEQYF
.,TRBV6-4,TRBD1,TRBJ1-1,TGTGCCAGCAGTGCCGGGACAGCCATGAACACTGAAGCTTTCTTT,CASSAGTAMNTEAFF
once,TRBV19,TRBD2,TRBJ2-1,TGTGCCAGTAGTATCGCCTCTAGCGGGGGGAGGTACAATGAGCAGTTCTTC,CASSIASSGGRYNEQFF
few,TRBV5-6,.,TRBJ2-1,TGTGCCAGCAGCTTGCTAACGTACAATGAGCAGTTCTTC,CASSLLTYNEQFF
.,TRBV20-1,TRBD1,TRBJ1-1,TGCAGTGCTAGGGGGGACAGTGAAGCTTTCTTT,CSARGDSEAFF
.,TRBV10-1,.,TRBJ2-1,TGCGCCAGCAGTGAGACAGGAGAAGCCTACAATGAGCAGTTCTTC,CASSETGEAYNEQFF
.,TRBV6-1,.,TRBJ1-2,TGTGCCAGCAGTGAAGATAGGCAACAGAACTATGGCTACACCTTC,CASSEDRQQNYGYTF
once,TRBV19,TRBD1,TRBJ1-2,TGTGCCAGTAGCCCGGGACAGGGGTCGGATGGCTACACCTTC,CASSPGQGSDGYTF
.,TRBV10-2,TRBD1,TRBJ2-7,TGCGCCAGCAAGTCCGGACAGGGGGCGTTCGAGCAGTACTTC,CASKSGQGAFEQYF
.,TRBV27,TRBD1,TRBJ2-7,TGTGCCAGCAGTTTATCGACAGGGTGGGAGCAGTACTTC,CASSLSTGWEQYF
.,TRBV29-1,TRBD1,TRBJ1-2,TGCAGCGTTGAACCCCCAGGGGGCAGGTATGGCTACACCTTC,CSVEPPGGRYGYTF
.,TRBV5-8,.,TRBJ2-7,TGTGCCAGCAGCGCCAGCTCCTACGAGCAGTACTTC,CASSASSYEQYF
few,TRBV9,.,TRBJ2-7,TGTGCCAGCAGCAGAGACTGGCGGGCCTCCTACGAGCAGTACTTC,CASSRDWRASYEQYF
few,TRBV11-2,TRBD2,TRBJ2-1,TGTGCCAGCAGCTTAGAGGGCCTAGCGGGGGGGAGGGAGCAGTTCTTC,CASSLEGLAGGREQFF
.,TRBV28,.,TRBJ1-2,TGTGCCAGCAGGGAACAGGGAGCTAACTATGGCTACACCTTC,CASREQGANYGYTF
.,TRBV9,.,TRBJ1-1,TGTGCCAGCAGTCAGGGTATGAACACTGAAGCTTTCTTT,CASSQGMNTEAFF
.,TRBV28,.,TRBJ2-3,TGTGCCAGCAGTTCGGGCACAGATACGCAGTATTTT,CASSSGTDTQYF
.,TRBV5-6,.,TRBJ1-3,TGTGCCAGCAAGCGGGTTGGGACCTCTGGAAACACCATATATTTT,CASKRVGTSGNTIYF
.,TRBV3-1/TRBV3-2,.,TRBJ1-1,TGTGCCAGCAGCCAAGGACGGAGCACTGAAGCTTTCTTT,CASSQGRSTEAFF
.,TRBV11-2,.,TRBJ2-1,TGTGCCAGCAGCCAGGGAAATTGGAATGAGCAGTTCTTC,CASSQGNWNEQFF
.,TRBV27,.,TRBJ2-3,TGTGCCAGCAGTAGTAGCTTTACAGATACGCAGTATTTT,CASSSSFTDTQYF
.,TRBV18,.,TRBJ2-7,TGTGCCAGCTCACCACCGCTCCGGGAAGAGCAGTACTTC,CASSPPLREEQYF
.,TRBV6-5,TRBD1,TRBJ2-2,TGTGCCAGCACCGGGACAGTGAACACCGGGGAGCTGTTTTTT,CASTGTVNTGELFF
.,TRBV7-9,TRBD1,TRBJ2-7,TGTGCCAGCAGCGTACAGGGGGGCGAGCAGTACTTC,CASSVQGGEQYF
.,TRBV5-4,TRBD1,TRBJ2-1,TGTGCCAGCAGCCAACTGCCCGGGACAGGGGTAAACGAGCAGTTCTTC,CASSQLPGTGVNEQFF
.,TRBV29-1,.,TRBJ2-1,TGCAGCGTTCAGGGGGGCGACTACAATGAGCAGTTCTTC,CSVQGGDYNEQFF
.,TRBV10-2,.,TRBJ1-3,TGCGCCAGCACAGGTGGGGGGTTCGGTGGAAACACCATATATTTT,CASTGGGFGGNTIYF